This T cell receptor beta chain was sequenced for a study of T cells expressing NK-cell markers. On the study more broadly: Sequencing of TCR beta repertoires drew on sorted CD3+CD56+NKG2C+, CD3+CD56+NKG2C- and CD3+CD56-NKG2C+ T cells. Seven HCMV-seropositive donors and one seronegative donor made up the eight sequenced donors.

About this clonotype itself: Its antigen is unknown.

General observations from the study: For a few donors, these clonotypes were likewise the leading ones in the CD3+CD56-NKG2C+ fraction.

The CDR3 has 15 amino acids. Germline CDR1 is SGHRS and CDR2 is YFSETQ. With UMIs, 5'RACE template switching was used to make TCR beta cDNA. TCRdb reprocessed the 5' RACE reads and keeps a single row for each CDR3 protein, giving no DNA. The sample has around 260,000 distinct CDR3 sequences. The material sequenced was blood T cells: a sorted CD56 or NKG2C T cell subset, CD4+ or CD8+ T cells, or bulk PBMC T cells (not recorded which). The chain couples TRBV5-1 to TRBJ2-5; as DNA is missing, the TRBD1 call by TCRdb cannot be tested. The TCR originated in a woman between 18 and 75 years old in good health. The CDR3: CASSFGRGAQETQYF.